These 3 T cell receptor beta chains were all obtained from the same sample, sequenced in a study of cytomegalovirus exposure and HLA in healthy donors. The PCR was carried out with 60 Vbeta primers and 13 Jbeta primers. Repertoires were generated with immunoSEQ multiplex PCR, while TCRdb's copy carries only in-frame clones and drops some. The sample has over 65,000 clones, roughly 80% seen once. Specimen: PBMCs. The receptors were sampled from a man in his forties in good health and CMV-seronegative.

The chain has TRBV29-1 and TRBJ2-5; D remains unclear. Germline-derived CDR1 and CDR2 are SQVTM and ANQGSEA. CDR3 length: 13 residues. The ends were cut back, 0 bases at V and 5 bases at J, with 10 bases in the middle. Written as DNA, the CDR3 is TGCAGCGTTGAAGAATTGGTGCAGGAGACCCAGTACTTC. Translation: CSVEELVQETQYF. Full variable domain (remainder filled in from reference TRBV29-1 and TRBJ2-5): SAVISQKPSRDICQRGTSLTIQCQVDSQVTMMFWYRQQPGQSLTLIATANQGSEATYESGFVIDKFPISRPNLTFSTLTVSNMSPEDSSIYLCSVEELVQETQYFGPGTRLLVL.

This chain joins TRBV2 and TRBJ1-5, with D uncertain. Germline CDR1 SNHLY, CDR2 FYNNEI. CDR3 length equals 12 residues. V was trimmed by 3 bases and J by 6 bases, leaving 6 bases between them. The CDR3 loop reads CASSEVGQPQHF. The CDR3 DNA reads TGTGCCAGCAGTGAGGTCGGTCAGCCCCAGCATTTT.

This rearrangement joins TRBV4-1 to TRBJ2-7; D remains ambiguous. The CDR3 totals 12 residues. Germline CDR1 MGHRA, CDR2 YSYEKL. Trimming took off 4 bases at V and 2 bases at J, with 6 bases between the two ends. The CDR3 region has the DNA TGCGCCAGCAGCCCCGACACCTACGAGCAGTACTTC. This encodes CASSPDTYEQYF.